This T cell receptor (beta chain) originates from a study of T-cell reconstitution after alpha-beta-depleted transplantation in children. Preparation of the TCRbeta library used unique molecular identifiers. TCRdb independently ran MiXCR on the PCR reads; one entry per CDR3 protein. This sample has fewer than 700,000 distinct CDR3 sequences, with approximately 12% found just once. Study-wide results and caveats: Surviving recipient T cells and thymic progenitors produced the high day-60 TCRbeta diversity seen in some patients. After one year, T-cell counts and TCRbeta diversity mostly came from new T cells. Alpha-beta T cells about two months after transplant reportedly derived from several hundred expanded graft clones.

Looked up from germline, CDR1 is SQVTM and CDR2 is ANQGSEA. Trimming removed 4 bases at V and 2 bases at J, with 12 bases between. The CDR3 contains 14 residues. This clonotype was counted ten times or more. The antigen is undetermined. Source: PBMCs, mostly from graft donor cells, taken 360 days after TCRalphabeta/CD19-depleted stem cell transplant. This chain uses TRBV29-1 with TRBJ2-1; D is unresolved. The origin of this receptor is a male patient between 10 and 17 years old who had a stem cell transplant for acute myeloid leukemia, so the T cells may come from the graft donor. In DNA, the CDR3 is TGCAGCGTTGGTCCTACCAACCCCTACAATGAGCAGTTCTTC. It translates to CSVGPTNPYNEQFF.